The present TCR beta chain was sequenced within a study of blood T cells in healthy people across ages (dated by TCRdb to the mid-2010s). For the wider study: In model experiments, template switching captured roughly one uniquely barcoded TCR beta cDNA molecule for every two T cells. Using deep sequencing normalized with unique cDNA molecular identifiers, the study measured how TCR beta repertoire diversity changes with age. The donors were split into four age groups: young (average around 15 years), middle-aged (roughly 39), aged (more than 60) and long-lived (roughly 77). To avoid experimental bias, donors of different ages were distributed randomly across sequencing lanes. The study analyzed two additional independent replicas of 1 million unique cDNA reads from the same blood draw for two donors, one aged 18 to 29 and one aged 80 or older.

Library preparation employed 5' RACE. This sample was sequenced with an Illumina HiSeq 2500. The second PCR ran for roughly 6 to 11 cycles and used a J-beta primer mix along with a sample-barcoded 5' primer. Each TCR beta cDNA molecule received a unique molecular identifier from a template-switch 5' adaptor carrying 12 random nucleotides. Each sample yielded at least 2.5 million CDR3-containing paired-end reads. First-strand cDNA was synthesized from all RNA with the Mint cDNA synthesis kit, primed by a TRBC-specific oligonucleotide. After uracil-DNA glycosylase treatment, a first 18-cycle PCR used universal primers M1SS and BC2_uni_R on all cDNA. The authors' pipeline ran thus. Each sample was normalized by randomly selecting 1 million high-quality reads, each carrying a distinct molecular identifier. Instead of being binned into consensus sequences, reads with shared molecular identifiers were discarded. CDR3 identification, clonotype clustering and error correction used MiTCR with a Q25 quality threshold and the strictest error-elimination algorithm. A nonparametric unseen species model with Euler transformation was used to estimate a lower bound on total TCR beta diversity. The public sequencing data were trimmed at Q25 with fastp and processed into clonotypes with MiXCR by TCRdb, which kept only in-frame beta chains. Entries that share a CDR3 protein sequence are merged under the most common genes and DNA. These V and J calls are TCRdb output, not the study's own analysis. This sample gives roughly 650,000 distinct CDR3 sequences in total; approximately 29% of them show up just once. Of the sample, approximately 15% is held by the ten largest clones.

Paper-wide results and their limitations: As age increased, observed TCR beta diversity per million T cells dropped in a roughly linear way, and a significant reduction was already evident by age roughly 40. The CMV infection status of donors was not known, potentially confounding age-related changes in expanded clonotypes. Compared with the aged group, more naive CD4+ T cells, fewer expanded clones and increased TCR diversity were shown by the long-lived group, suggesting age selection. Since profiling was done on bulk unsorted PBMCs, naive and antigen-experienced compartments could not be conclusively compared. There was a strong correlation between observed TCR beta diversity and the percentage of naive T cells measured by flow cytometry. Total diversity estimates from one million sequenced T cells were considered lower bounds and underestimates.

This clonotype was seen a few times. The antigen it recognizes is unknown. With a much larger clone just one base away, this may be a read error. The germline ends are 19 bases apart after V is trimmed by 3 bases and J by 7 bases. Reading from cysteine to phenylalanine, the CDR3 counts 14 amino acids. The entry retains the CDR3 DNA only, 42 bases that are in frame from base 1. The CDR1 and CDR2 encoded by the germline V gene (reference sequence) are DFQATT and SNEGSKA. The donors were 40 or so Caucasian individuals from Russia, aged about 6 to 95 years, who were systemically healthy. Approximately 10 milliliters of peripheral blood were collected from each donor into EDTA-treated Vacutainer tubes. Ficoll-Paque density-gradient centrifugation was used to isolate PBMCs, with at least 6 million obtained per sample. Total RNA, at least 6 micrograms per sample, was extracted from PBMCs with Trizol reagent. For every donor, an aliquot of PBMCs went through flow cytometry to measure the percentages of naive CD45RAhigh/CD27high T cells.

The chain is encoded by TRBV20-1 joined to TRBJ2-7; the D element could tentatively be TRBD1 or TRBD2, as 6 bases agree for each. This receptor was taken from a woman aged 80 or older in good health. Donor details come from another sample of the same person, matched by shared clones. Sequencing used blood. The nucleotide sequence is TGCAGTGCTAGGGCCCCCGGGGGCGGCAATGAGCAGTACTTC. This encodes CSARAPGGGNEQYF.